These 9 T cell receptor beta chains originate from one sample sequenced in a study of shared clonotypes between healthy human individuals. Here immunoSEQ multiplex PCR was the method, and the copy in TCRdb shows in-frame clones only, minus some. The table shows over 700,000 clones, with approximately 77% occurring only once. Specimen: memory CD4+ T cells sorted from blood. As to subset: CD45RA-negative fraction. These receptors were collected from a woman in her twenties or thirties in good health.

V usage is TRBV14 and J usage is TRBJ2-1, with a tentative D call TRBD2 (6 bases). Germline loops: CDR1 SGHDN, CDR2 FVKESK. This CDR3 contains 17 residues. Trimming removed 3 bases at V and 2 bases at J, with 17 bases between. The CDR3 region has the DNA TGTGCCAGCAGCCAGCGGGATTCGGTATTTCCCTACAATGAGCAGTTCTTC. It translates to CASSQRDSVFPYNEQFF.

The genes are TRBV7-9 and TRBJ2-7, with TRBD1 matching 11 bases. The germline V gene encodes CDR1 SEHNR and CDR2 FQNEAQ (reference sequence). The CDR3 covers 15 residues. J gave up 6 bases and V 5 bases, and 9 bases lay outside the gene matches. CDR3 DNA sequence: TGTGCCAGCAGCGACCGGGACAGGGGGTCATCCGAGCAGTACTTC. This codes for CASSDRDRGSSEQYF. Looking up the rest from reference TRBV7-9 and TRBJ2-7 gives the full variable domain: DTGVSQNPRHKITKRGQNVTFRCDPISEHNRLYWYRQTLGQGPEFLTYFQNEAQLEKSRLLSDRFSAERPKGSFSTLEIQRTEQGDSAMYLCASSDRDRGSSEQYFGPGTRLTVT.

The V gene is TRBV7-5, the J gene TRBJ1-1. TRBV7-5 counts as a pseudogene. The CDR3 has 17 amino acids. CDR3 loop: CVRSLRGGLPHCTEAFF. As DNA, the CDR3 is TGTGTCAGAAGCTTAAGGGGGGGACTTCCTCATTGCACTGAAGCTTTCTTT.

The chain joins TRBV7-9 to TRBJ1-1; D unclear. Trimming left V 3 bases short and J 10 bases short, with 12 bases between. The germline V gene encodes CDR1 SEHNR and CDR2 FQNEAQ (reference sequence). The CDR3 extends over 12 amino acids. In DNA, the CDR3 is TGTGCCAGCAGCTTCCCCCCCGAGGCAGCTTTCTTT. Translation gives CASSFPPEAAFF.

This clone was seen a single time. This chain uses TRBV6-1 with TRBJ1-5, with D possibly matching TRBD1 (5 bases). From germline, CDR1 is MNHNS and CDR2 SASEGT. Trimming took 0 bases from V and 2 from J, leaving 14 bases between them. The CDR3 runs 17 residues. CDR3 sequence reads: CASSEAGGRSGNQPQHF. The CDR3 region has the DNA TGTGCCAGCAGTGAAGCTGGGGGTCGGAGTGGCAATCAGCCCCAGCATTTT.

This chain connects TRBV9 to TRBJ2-3; D is unresolved. The CDR3 length is 15 residues. CDR1 is SGDLS and CDR2 is YYNGEE in the germline V gene. The germline V and J ends were trimmed by 0 bases and 1 base, with 9 bases remaining between them. This CDR3 reads CASSVGGVRTDTQYF. CDR3 coding DNA: TGTGCCAGCAGCGTAGGAGGTGTGCGCACAGATACGCAGTATTTT.

V is TRBV28 and J is TRBJ2-5; 10 nucleotides line up with TRBD2. The trim removed 5 bases at V and 6 bases at J, leaving 12 bases unmatched. CDR1 and CDR2 (germline): MDHEN, SYDVKM. The CDR3 runs to 16 residues. The CDR3 nucleotides read TGTGCCAGCAGTCTTCGATCAGCGGGAGGGCAAAAGACCCAGTACTTC. Residues: CASSLRSAGGQKTQYF. The variable domain in full, completed from reference TRBV28 and TRBJ2-5, reads DVKVTQSSRYLVKRTGEKVFLECVQDMDHENMFWYRQDPGLGLRLIYFSYDVKMKEKGDIPEGYSVSREKKERFSLILESASTNQTSMYLCASSLRSAGGQKTQYFGPGTRLLVL.

This rearrangement joins TRBV6-5 to TRBJ2-7; 7 bases are shared with TRBD1. CDR3 size: 14 residues. Germline CDR1 is MNHEY and CDR2 is SVGAGI. Trimming took 6 bases from V and 0 from J; bases not matched to a gene: 5. The DNA for the CDR3 is TGTGCCAGCAGACCGACAGGGACCTCCTACGAGCAGTACTTC. This encodes CASRPTGTSYEQYF.

The rearrangement uses TRBV30 and TRBJ1-1; D is undetermined. This CDR3 comprises 14 residues. The ends were cut back, 2 bases at V and 0 bases at J, with 10 bases in the middle. The germline V gene has CDR1 GTSNPN and CDR2 SVGIG (reference sequence). The CDR3 spells CAWSLSPMNTEAFF. The CDR3 coding sequence is TGTGCCTGGAGTTTGTCACCCATGAACACTGAAGCTTTCTTT.